These T cell receptor beta chains were read from a single sample in a study of CD8+ T cells in alopecia areata. The repertoire was sequenced with immunoSEQ multiplex PCR; TCRdb's copy has only in-frame clones and lacks some. There are about 110,000 clones in the sample; approximately 61% occur only once, and 20% to 25% lies in the top ten. Source material: NKG2D-low CD8+ T cells sorted from blood. The receptors stem from a human donor with alopecia areata. Each CDR3 is given with its conserved first and last residue. D genes are given only for firm matches. A row's size may be missing; if present it is once, few, many or a size class.

V	D	size	J	DNA	CDR3
TRBV13	.	few	TRBJ2-2	TGTGCCAGCAGAGCCGCCGGGGAGCTGTTTTTT	CASRAAGELFF
TRBV7-2	.	.	TRBJ2-7	TGTGCCAGCAGCCCTAACTACGAGCAGTACTTC	CASSPNYEQYF
TRBV25-1	.	.	TRBJ2-5	TGTGCCAGCAGCCCGGGGGTTGAGGAGACCCAGTACTTC	CASSPGVEETQYF
TRBV2	TRBD1	.	TRBJ1-1	TGTGCCAGCAGTGTGTCCCGACAGGGGGACACTGAAGCTTTCTTT	CASSVSRQGDTEAFF
TRBV28	.	.	TRBJ2-5	TGTGCCAGCAGTCTGACGACCGAATGGGCCGAGGAGACCCAGTACTTC	CASSLTTEWAEETQYF
TRBV19	.	.	TRBJ2-1	TGTGCCAGTAGTATAGTGGGATACAATGAGCAGTTCTTC	CASSIVGYNEQFF
TRBV7-9	.	once	TRBJ2-7	TGTGCCAGCAGCATTGAAACCTACGAGCAGTACTTC	CASSIETYEQYF
TRBV18	TRBD1	.	TRBJ2-3	TGTGCCAGCTCACCGCCGGGACAGGGGAGCACAGATACGCAGTATTTT	CASSPPGQGSTDTQYF
TRBV4-1	.	.	TRBJ1-2	TGCGCCAGCAGCCAAACACGAGTCCCCGACTATGGCTACACCTTC	CASSQTRVPDYGYTF
TRBV13	.	.	TRBJ1-5	TGTGCCAGCAGCTTAGGTGCCGGCGCCACGAAGCCCCAGCATTTT	CASSLGAGATKPQHF
TRBV5-1	.	.	TRBJ2-7	TGCGCCAGCAGCTTGGTAGGGGAGTCCAGCTCCTACGAGCAGTACTTC	CASSLVGESSSYEQYF
TRBV11-2	.	few	TRBJ2-1	TGTGCCAGCAGCTTAAGGGTCCCGCAGTTCTTC	CASSLRVPQFF
TRBV4-1	TRBD1	.	TRBJ2-7	TGCGCCAGCCGCCGCTTCGGGACAGTCTCCTACGAGCAGTACTTC	CASRRFGTVSYEQYF
TRBV5-1	TRBD2	.	TRBJ2-7	TGCGCCAGCAGCTTGGCCCCTCCGGGACTAGCCTCCTACGAGCAGTACTTC	CASSLAPPGLASYEQYF
TRBV27	.	once	TRBJ2-7	TGTGCCAGCAGTTTGGACGACTCTGACTACGAGCAGTACTTC	CASSLDDSDYEQYF
TRBV15	.	.	TRBJ1-1	TGTGCCACCAGCAGAGATAGGGGGGGACCGATGAACACTGAAGCTTTCTTT	CATSRDRGGPMNTEAFF
TRBV27	.	.	TRBJ1-2	TGTGCCAGCAGTGCGCAGGGCGACGGCTACACCTTC	CASSAQGDGYTF
TRBV20-1	.	.	TRBJ1-5	TGCAGTGCTAGTGAAGGGCTGCCCCAGCATTTT	CSASEGLPQHF
TRBV27	.	.	TRBJ2-7	TGTGCCAGCAGTGTCCATATACGGTCCTACGAGCAGTACTTC	CASSVHIRSYEQYF
TRBV10-3	TRBD2	.	TRBJ2-1	TGTGCCATCAGTGGAACTAGCGGGACAACCAGCTCCTACAATGAGCAGTTCTTC	CAISGTSGTTSSYNEQFF
TRBV5-6	.	.	TRBJ2-7	TGTGCCAGCAGCTTGGGAACTAGTCTCTGGCAGTACTTC	CASSLGTSLWQYF
TRBV27	.	.	TRBJ2-1	TGTGCCAGCAGTTTCGGACTATCAACAATTGAGCAGTTCTTC	CASSFGLSTIEQFF
TRBV11-2	.	.	TRBJ2-1	TGTGCCAGCAGCGGACTTCTTATTGAGCAGTTCTTC	CASSGLLIEQFF
TRBV27	.	.	TRBJ2-3	TGTGCCAGCAGTCGTCGTCGAGCGGGTACCACAGATACGCAGTATTTT	CASSRRRAGTTDTQYF
TRBV28	TRBD1	once	TRBJ1-5	TGTGCCAGCAGTTTATATCGGACAGGGCTCAATCAGCCCCAGCATTTT	CASSLYRTGLNQPQHF
TRBV7-9	.	few	TRBJ2-7	TGTGCCAGCAGCTTAGTGGGTAGTCACGAGCAGTACTTC	CASSLVGSHEQYF
TRBV28	.	few	TRBJ1-3	TGTGCCAGCAGCCTGTGGACTCTGAAACCCATATATTTT	CASSLWTLKPIYF
TRBV2	.	.	TRBJ2-1	TGTGCCAGCAGGGAAAAATCCTACAATGAGCAGTTCTTC	CASREKSYNEQFF
TRBV23-1	TRBD1	.	TRBJ1-1	TGCGCCAGCAGTACCCCGGGACAGGATGGGATAAACACTGAAGCTTTCTTT	CASSTPGQDGINTEAFF
TRBV25-1	.	.	TRBJ2-1	TGTGCCAGCAGTGACTGGTACAATGAGCAGTTCTTC	CASSDWYNEQFF
TRBV6-5	.	.	TRBJ2-7	TGTGCCAGCAGTATCGGAAGGGAGCAGTACTTC	CASSIGREQYF
TRBV25-1	TRBD1	.	TRBJ2-7	TGTGCCAGCACCCGGGACAGGGGGCTTCACGAGCAGTACTTC	CASTRDRGLHEQYF
TRBV4-1	.	.	TRBJ2-7	TGCGCCAGCAGCCAAGAAAGAGGCGAGCAGTACTTC	CASSQERGEQYF
TRBV7-9	TRBD1	.	TRBJ2-3	TGTGCCAGCAGCTTGAGACAGGGGCCAGATACGCAGTATTTT	CASSLRQGPDTQYF
TRBV19	TRBD1	.	TRBJ2-7	TGTGCCAGTAATCCCGGGACAGCCTTCTACGAGCAGTACTTC	CASNPGTAFYEQYF
TRBV27	.	few	TRBJ2-3	TGTGCCAGCAGCACCCTAGGCGCGGGAATAGGGGCAGATACGCAGTATTTT	CASSTLGAGIGADTQYF
TRBV2	.	.	TRBJ1-1	TGTGCCAGCCCGAGGGGCACTGAAGCTTTCTTT	CASPRGTEAFF
TRBV5-1	.	once	TRBJ2-5	TGCGCCAGCAGCGGCGATACAGGGATCGGAGAGACCCAGTACTTC	CASSGDTGIGETQYF
TRBV4-1	.	.	TRBJ2-7	TGCGCCAGCAGCCAGAGGAGACCGGCCGAGCAGTACTTC	CASSQRRPAEQYF
TRBV29-1	.	once	TRBJ2-7	TGCAGCGTTGAATTGGCTAGCTCCTACGAGCAGTACTTC	CSVELASSYEQYF
TRBV11-3	.	.	TRBJ2-3	TGTGCCAGCAGCTTAAATCAGTTTGGGAACACAGATACGCAGTATTTT	CASSLNQFGNTDTQYF
TRBV13	.	.	TRBJ1-1	TGTGCCAGCAGCTTAGGCTTCATTTCCGGCTATGGGGACACTGAAGCTTTCTTT	CASSLGFISGYGDTEAFF
TRBV28	.	few	TRBJ1-2	TGTGCCAGCAGTTTCAACACAATACCCTCCGGCTATGGCTACACCTTC	CASSFNTIPSGYGYTF
TRBV10-3	TRBD1	.	TRBJ1-2	TGTGCCTTACATCCGGGACAGGGAAACTATGGCTACACCTTC	CALHPGQGNYGYTF
TRBV6-5	TRBD2	.	TRBJ2-1	TGTGCCAGCAGTGCGGGACTAGCGGTCTACAATGAGCAGTTCTTC	CASSAGLAVYNEQFF
TRBV6-5	TRBD1	.	TRBJ2-5	TGTGCCAGCAGCCCCACAGGGGGCACAGAGACCCAGTACTTC	CASSPTGGTETQYF
TRBV6-6	.	.	TRBJ1-1	TGTGCCAGCAGTTACCCTGGTTCCTATGAAGCTTTCTTT	CASSYPGSYEAFF